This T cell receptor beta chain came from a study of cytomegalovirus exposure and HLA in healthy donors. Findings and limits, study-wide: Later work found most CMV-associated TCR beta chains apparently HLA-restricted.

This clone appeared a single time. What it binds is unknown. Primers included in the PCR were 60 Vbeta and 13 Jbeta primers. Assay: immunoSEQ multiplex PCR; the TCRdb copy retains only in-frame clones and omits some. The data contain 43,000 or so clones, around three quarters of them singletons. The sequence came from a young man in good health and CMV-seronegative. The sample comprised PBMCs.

The CDR3 sequence is CASSLATASGLQETQYF. The CDR3 DNA reads as TGTGCCAGCAGCTTAGCGACGGCTAGCGGGCTCCAAGAGACCCAGTACTTC. The rearrangement links TRBV7-9 to TRBJ2-5; 8 nucleotides agree with TRBD2. The CDR3 sequence is 17 residues long. Germline V gene sequence: CDR1 SEHNR, CDR2 FQNEAQ (reference sequence). Trimming at V came to 0 bases and at J to 1 base, leaving 7 bases not matched to a gene.